Listed here are 29 T cell receptor beta chains from one sample, sequenced in a study of blood T cell repertoires in COVID-19 (dated by TCRdb to 2020 to 2022). The library was prepared using the immunoSEQ multiplex PCR assay. Sourced from immuneACCESS, this table was stored by TCRdb with only in-frame sequences that have V and J called. A share of the clones is absent; for the studies checked, an unresolved V gene accounts for under half, and the remainder has no known explanation. This sample has 250,000 to 300,000 clones in its table, and around 90% of those were observed once. The leading ten clones occupy approximately 2% of the sample. Sequenced input: peripheral blood. These receptors were obtained from a man over 45 with acute or convalescent COVID-19.

The chain recombines TRBV11-1 with TRBJ2-1; 11 nucleotides match TRBD1. After removal of 1 base from V and 4 bases from J, the junction contained 3 bases not matched to a gene. The CDR3 spans 16 residues. Germline V gene data show CDR1 as SGHAT and CDR2 as FQDESV (reference sequence). CDR3 residues: CASSLGGTGGYNEQFF. DNA of the CDR3: TGTGCCAGCAGCTTAGGAGGGACAGGGGGGTACAATGAGCAGTTCTTC.

The chain couples TRBV25-1 to TRBJ2-7, with 7 bases lining up with TRBD1. Trimming took 3 bases from V and 3 from J; bases not matched to a gene: 11. CDR1 MGHDK and CDR2 SYGVNS come from the germline V gene. The CDR3 runs to 16 residues. In DNA form, the CDR3 reads TGTGCCAGCAGTGATTCACCGGGACAGAGAAACTACGAGCAGTACTTC. This sequence encodes CASSDSPGQRNYEQYF.

The chain has TRBV28 and TRBJ2-7; a possible D gene is TRBD1 (5 bases). Between the trimmed V and J ends, which lost 6 bases and 6 bases, there was a span of 15 bases. The CDR3 runs 13 residues. Germline V gene lookup returns CDR1 MDHEN and CDR2 SYDVKM. CDR3 in DNA: TGTGCCAGCAGACGTGTACAGGTGGGCGAGCAGTACTTC. Translated: CASRRVQVGEQYF.

This chain uses TRBV18 with TRBJ1-4; TRBD1 might be the D (5 bases). CDR1 is KGHSH and CDR2 is LQKENI in the germline V gene. The CDR3 spans 14 residues. With 4 bases removed from V and 5 bases from J, the gap between germline ends came to 11 bases. This CDR3 is CASSLGGVNEKLFF. In DNA, the CDR3 is TGTGCCAGCTCACTCGGGGGAGTAAATGAAAAACTGTTTTTT.

The V and J genes are TRBV19 and TRBJ2-7, with 11 bases lining up with TRBD1. Germline V gene sequence: CDR1 LNHDA, CDR2 SQIVND (reference sequence). Trimming cost V 5 bases and J 2 bases; bases outside gene matches: 5. CDR3 length: 15 residues. In nucleotides, the CDR3 is TGTGCCAGTAGTTCCCCGGGACAGGGGGCCTACGAGCAGTACTTC. Translating gives CASSSPGQGAYEQYF.

The V call is TRBV29-1, the J call TRBJ2-3; tentative D call: TRBD2 (6 bases). This CDR3 is built from 15 residues. From germline, CDR1 is SQVTM and CDR2 ANQGSEA. Trimming stripped 8 bases from V and 1 base from J, with 19 bases between. This chain's CDR3 is CSTLGRGRRTDTQYF. The CDR3 region has the DNA TGCAGCACCCTAGGCCGGGGGAGGCGCACAGATACGCAGTATTTT.

The chain is built from TRBV5-1 and TRBJ2-1, with D uncertain. Germline V CDR1 and CDR2: SGHRS, YFSETQ. CDR3 length: 14 amino acids. The V and J ends lost 0 bases and 1 base respectively, with 5 bases between them. This chain's CDR3 is CASSLDTSYNEQFF. In nucleotides, the CDR3 is TGCGCCAGCAGCTTGGATACTTCCTACAATGAGCAGTTCTTC.

This clone was seen only a few times. The J gene is TRBJ1-4, the V gene TRBV14, with no clear D. The CDR3 extends over 15 amino acids. V was trimmed by 5 bases and J by 0 bases, leaving 10 bases between them. Per germline, CDR1 SGHDN and CDR2 FVKESK. The CDR3 nucleotides read TGTGCCAGCAGCAACGTCGGGGCAACTAATGAAAAACTGTTTTTT. Translating it yields CASSNVGATNEKLFF.

The chain joins TRBV19 to TRBJ1-2; the D gene is possibly TRBD1 (6 bases). V gave up 7 bases and J gave up 4 bases, with 13 bases separating them. The germline V gene has CDR1 LNHDA and CDR2 SQIVND (reference sequence). This CDR3 contains 13 residues. CDR3 nucleotide sequence: TGTGCCAGTACGCAGGGGTCACTCTATGGCTACACCTTC. This encodes CASTQGSLYGYTF. Using reference TRBV19 and TRBJ1-2 for the parts outside the CDR3, the full variable domain is DGGITQSPKYLFRKEGQNVTLSCEQNLNHDAMYWYRQDPGQGLRLIYYSQIVNDFQKGDIAEGYSVSREKKESFPLTVTSAQKNPTAFYLCASTQGSLYGYTFGSGTRLTVV.

This chain joins TRBV27 and TRBJ2-1; no definite D call. Germline CDR1 is MNHEY and CDR2 is SMNVEV (reference sequence). V lost 2 bases to trimming and J lost 3 bases, with 8 bases between them. CDR3 length: 14 amino acids. The CDR3 nucleotides read TGTGCCAGCAGTTTAATGCGGATCTACAATGAGCAGTTCTTC. Its protein product is CASSLMRIYNEQFF.

The chain is built from TRBV6-5 and TRBJ1-2; D possibly corresponds to TRBD1 (5 bases). Per the germline V gene, CDR1 is MNHEY and CDR2 is SVGAGI. V was shortened by 3 bases and J by 6 bases, with 11 bases between the two germline ends. This CDR3 spans 13 amino acids. The chain's CDR3 is CASSYGRANGYTF. The CDR3 DNA is TGTGCCAGCAGTTATGGCAGGGCGAATGGCTACACCTTC.

With regard to this clone: Distinct nucleotide sequences in the sample also encode this CDR3. The chain links TRBV9 to TRBJ2-2; D gene unclear. The CDR3 length is 14 residues. The germline CDR1 and CDR2 sequences are SGDLS and YYNGEE. V was clipped by 0 bases and J by 1 base, with 4 bases between them. The CDR3 region is CASSVAVNTGELFF. CDR3 DNA sequence: TGTGCCAGCAGCGTAGCTGTGAACACCGGGGAGCTGTTTTTT.

This clone was seen a handful of times. This chain joins TRBV6-1 and TRBJ1-1; weak D call: TRBD1 (6 bases). The V and J ends lost 1 base and 0 bases respectively, with 6 bases between them. This CDR3 is 14 amino acids long. The germline gives CDR1 MNHNS, CDR2 SASEGT. Written as DNA, the CDR3 is TGTGCCAGCAGTGAAGGGGGGCTGAACACTGAAGCTTTCTTT. Translation gives CASSEGGLNTEAFF.

This sequence joins TRBV5-1 and TRBJ2-7; 11 nucleotides agree with TRBD2. The germline V gene encodes CDR1 SGHRS and CDR2 YFSETQ. The CDR3 is 15 residues long. Unmatched junction bases numbered 5, after V lost 4 bases and J lost 2 bases. CDR3 DNA sequence: TGCGCCAGCAGCGTAGCTAGCGGGGGGACCTACGAGCAGTACTTC. Translating it yields CASSVASGGTYEQYF.

There are a few counts of this clone. This chain uses TRBV9 with TRBJ2-1; D remains unclear. The ends were cut back, 3 bases at V and 8 bases at J, with 15 bases in the middle. Germline CDR1 SGDLS, CDR2 YYNGEE. The CDR3 is made up of 14 amino acids. The CDR3 DNA reads TGTGCCAGCAGCGCCCTTCCGCTCAGCGATGAGCAGTTCTTC. Translation: CASSALPLSDEQFF.

V gene TRBV5-1 combines with J gene TRBJ1-4; weak D call: TRBD1 (6 bases). V was trimmed by 4 bases and J by 7 bases, leaving 17 bases between them. The CDR3 contains 15 residues. The germline V gene has CDR1 SGHRS and CDR2 YFSETQ. The CDR3 region is CASSPGVPEREKLFF. The CDR3 nucleotides are TGCGCCAGCAGCCCAGGGGTTCCGGAACGTGAAAAACTGTTTTTT.

The chain uses TRBV6-2 or TRBV6-3 and TRBJ1-2, with a tentative D call TRBD1 (5 bases). The CDR3 spans 16 residues. CDR1 MNHEY and CDR2 SVGEGT come from the germline V gene. Trimming cost V 1 base and J 8 bases, with 20 bases left between them. The DNA of the CDR3 is TGTGCCAGCAGTTACTTCTCCGGGACTCCCTCGGGCGGCTACACCTTC. Protein sequence: CASSYFSGTPSGGYTF.

V is TRBV2 and J is TRBJ2-5, with D maybe TRBD2 (6 bases). The germline V gene has CDR1 SNHLY and CDR2 FYNNEI. Deletions cut 8 bases from V and 1 base from J, with 20 bases between. The CDR3 covers 16 residues. The CDR3 protein is CASETPAGRAQETQYF. For the CDR3, the DNA is TGTGCCAGCGAGACTCCGGCGGGGAGAGCCCAAGAGACCCAGTACTTC.

In this sample, this clone turned up a few times. The chain carries TRBV2 and TRBJ2-1; no clear D gene. V was shortened by 4 bases and J by 6 bases, with 13 bases between the two germline ends. The CDR3 is made up of 14 amino acids. The V gene's germline CDR1 is SNHLY and CDR2 FYNNEI. In DNA form, the CDR3 reads TGTGCCAGCAGTGTTTTGGGCATCCCCAATGAGCAGTTCTTC. It codes for CASSVLGIPNEQFF.

The chain is built from TRBV11-3 and TRBJ2-3; 13 bases match TRBD2. The germline gives CDR1 SGHNT, CDR2 YENEEA. Germline trimming cut 4 bases from V and 3 bases from J; bases unmatched to any gene: 7. The CDR3 runs 17 residues. The CDR3, as DNA: TGTGCCAGCAGCTCGGGACTAGCGGGGAGGGGAACAGATACGCAGTATTTT. Its translation is CASSSGLAGRGTDTQYF.

The chain joins TRBV11-1 to TRBJ2-7; D possibly corresponds to TRBD1 (5 bases). CDR1 is SGHAT, CDR2 FQDESV, per germline (reference sequence). V was shortened by 2 bases and J by 6 bases, with 17 bases between the two germline ends. The CDR3 runs to 15 residues. The CDR3 here is CASSLNIHRKSEQYF. For the CDR3, the DNA is TGTGCCAGCAGCTTAAATATTCACAGGAAAAGCGAGCAGTACTTC.

The genes are TRBV30 and TRBJ1-3; D is ambiguous. The CDR3 is 11 residues long. The germline gives CDR1 GTSNPN, CDR2 SVGIG (reference sequence). V lost 4 bases, J lost 4 bases, and 5 bases lay in between. The CDR3 bases are TGTGCCTGGACCAGGGGAAACACCATATATTTT. This codes for CAWTRGNTIYF.

This clone was picked up a small number of times. The chain joins TRBV6-5 to TRBJ2-1, with 13 nucleotides matching TRBD2. V shed 4 bases and J 8 bases; nucleotides not matched to a gene: 8. Germline V gives CDR1 MNHEY, CDR2 SVGAGI. This CDR3 comprises 16 residues. The DNA for the CDR3 is TGTGCCAGCAGTTCGATACTAGCGGGGGGGCCCCATGAGCAGTTCTTC. It translates to CASSSILAGGPHEQFF.

This chain links TRBV9 with TRBJ2-1; TRBD2 aligns across 12 bases. The CDR3 covers 18 residues. Germline CDR1 and CDR2: SGDLS and YYNGEE. V shed 0 bases, J shed 9 bases, and the junction held 13 bases outside the gene matches. The CDR3 DNA is TGTGCCAGCAGCGTAGAGGGACCCGGACTAGCGGGGAACTCTGAGCAGTTCTTC. This encodes CASSVEGPGLAGNSEQFF.

The V call is TRBV27, the J call TRBJ1-1; a possible D gene is TRBD1 (6 bases). Germline CDR1 reads MNHEY; CDR2 reads SMNVEV (reference sequence). Trimming cost V 3 bases and J 4 bases, with 12 bases left between them. The CDR3 totals 14 residues. CDR3 DNA sequence: TGTGCCAGCAGTTTTTCGACAGGAATCACTGAAGCTTTCTTT. Translation gives CASSFSTGITEAFF.

This rearrangement joins TRBV27 to TRBJ1-2; D might be TRBD1 (6 bases). The germline V gene encodes CDR1 MNHEY and CDR2 SMNVEV (reference sequence). The ends were cut back, 3 bases at V and 7 bases at J, with 12 bases in the middle. There are 13 residues in the CDR3. DNA of the CDR3: TGTGCCAGCAGTTTCATCAGGGGTGGTGGCTACACCTTC. Amino acid sequence: CASSFIRGGGYTF.

The V gene is TRBV29-1, the J gene TRBJ1-2; 7 bases are shared with TRBD1. The CDR3 extends over 12 amino acids. CDR1 is SQVTM and CDR2 is ANQGSEA in the germline V gene. CDR3 amino acids: CSDATGLGGYTF. For the CDR3, the DNA is TGCAGTGACGCGACAGGGTTGGGTGGCTACACCTTC.

The genes are TRBV2 and TRBJ2-7, with D tentatively TRBD1 (5 bases). Germline-derived CDR1 and CDR2 are SNHLY and FYNNEI. V gave up 6 bases and J gave up 4 bases, with 10 bases separating them. The CDR3 is 12 amino acids. CDR3 DNA: TGTGCCAGCAGCTGGACACCTTACGAGCAGTACTTC. Encoded protein: CASSWTPYEQYF.

This clone has just a few counts. This chain connects TRBV7-9 to TRBJ2-1, with 9 bases matching TRBD2. Germline-derived CDR1 and CDR2 are SEHNR and FQNEAQ (reference sequence). The J segment lost 3 bases and the V segment lost 5 bases, leaving 8 bases of the junction unmatched. This CDR3 has 16 residues. DNA for the CDR3: TGTGCCAGCAGCCCCGTTAGCGGGGGCCACTACAATGAGCAGTTCTTC. It specifies CASSPVSGGHYNEQFF.